The T cell receptor (beta chain) under discussion was sequenced for a study of T cells expressing NK-cell markers (dated by TCRdb to 2018 to 2021). Broadly, across the study: Several donors provided sorted CD3+CD56+NKG2C+, CD3+CD56+NKG2C- and CD3+CD56-NKG2C+ T-cell subsets, whose TCR beta-chain repertoires were profiled. The eight sequenced donors were randomly selected healthy volunteers, three men and five women. Illumina HiSeq 2000/2500, MiSeq or NextSeq was used to sequence libraries as 2 x 150 bp reads. Seven of the eight sequenced donors were HCMV-seropositive and one was HCMV-seronegative.

Measured from the cysteine to the phenylalanine, the CDR3 is 14 residues long. Only the protein is on record. The germline V gene (reference sequence) provides CDR1 DFQATT and CDR2 SNEGSKA. Paper-wide results and their limitations: Those dominant clonotypes were again the most abundant among CD3+CD56-NKG2C+ cells in four donors, at about 28.3-60.1%. In six donors, the dominant CD3+CD56+NKG2C+ clonotypes were among the top 10 CD8+ clonotypes and accounted for roughly 1.0-7.5% of CD8+ T cells. It remained unclear whether the expanded NKG2C-expressing T cell clones were specific for HCMV antigens.

Regarding this clonotype: Its antigen remains undetermined.

HCMV-specific IgG was detected in serum with a commercial ELISA kit to determine HCMV serostatus. Ficoll density gradient centrifugation was used to isolate peripheral blood mononuclear cells from blood. Sequenced on an Illumina HiSeq 2000. The TCR beta cDNA libraries were made using 5'RACE template switching, a step that added both a universal primer site and unique molecular identifiers. cDNA synthesis was primed from the TCR beta constant segment, followed by two successive PCR amplification steps. In the paper's pipeline: MIGEC handled demultiplexing of the reads and grouping by UMI, while MiTCR was used to assemble and quantify clonotypes. To exclude erroneous sequences, only TCR cDNA sequences supported by at least two reads were retained. The tcR package was used for downstream repertoire analysis, and clonotypes were matched between fractions using CDR3 nucleotide sequence together with V segment. VDJmatch was used to annotate antigen specificity against VDJdb, with one amino acid substitution in CDR3 permitted. Through TCRdb reprocessing, the reads give one entry per CDR3 protein sequence; DNA is omitted. The V and J calls come from TCRdb's annotation, not from the publication. Per the sample table, the count is fewer than 400,000 distinct CDR3 sequences. The ten biggest clones cover approximately 12% of the sample.

The clonotype comes from a woman in her forties or fifties in good health. Donor details come from another sample of the same person, matched by shared clones. The chain couples TRBV20-1 to TRBJ2-7; no DNA is available, so the TRBD1 call from TCRdb remains unchecked. Material for sequencing was blood T cells: a sorted CD56 or NKG2C T cell subset, CD4+ or CD8+ T cells, or bulk PBMC T cells (not recorded which). The encoded CDR3 is CSAIGGQGSYEQYF.